A selection of T cell receptor beta chains follows, all from one sample in a study of T and B cells in COVID-19 patients. One entry per CDR3 protein, called by TCRdb with MiXCR from the multiplex PCR reads. The repertoire holds 4,000 to 5,500 distinct CDR3 sequences, with 20% to 25% as singletons. Sequences were obtained from blood. These receptors all stem from a human donor with active COVID-19. Each CDR3 is given with its conserved first and last residue. A D gene is named only where the DNA matches it firmly. The listing skips clone size in some rows; elsewhere it reads once, few, many or a size class.

D gene: .; V gene: TRBV12-3/TRBV12-4; clone size: few; J gene: TRBJ1-5; CDR3 protein: CASSPHGQSFNQPQHF; CDR3 DNA: TGTGCCAGCAGCCCTCACGGACAGTCTTTCAATCAGCCCCAGCATTTT
D gene: TRBD1; V gene: TRBV6-6; clone size: medium-sized; J gene: TRBJ1-2; CDR3 protein: CASSRGQGIGVDYGYTF; CDR3 DNA: TGTGCCAGCAGTCGAGGACAGGGTATCGGAGTTGACTATGGCTACACCTTC
D gene: TRBD1; V gene: TRBV19; clone size: medium-sized; J gene: TRBJ2-7; CDR3 protein: CASSAGTGGLYEQYF; CDR3 DNA: TGTGCCAGTAGTGCTGGGACAGGGGGCCTCTACGAGCAGTACTTC
D gene: .; V gene: TRBV5-1; clone size: few; J gene: TRBJ2-5; CDR3 protein: CASSRGATRETQYF; CDR3 DNA: TGCGCCAGCAGTAGGGGGGCTACCAGAGAGACCCAGTACTTC
D gene: TRBD1; V gene: TRBV6-6; clone size: medium-sized; J gene: TRBJ1-6; CDR3 protein: CASSFGTGQGSPLHF; CDR3 DNA: TGTGCCAGCAGTTTCGGGACAGGGCAGGGTTCACCCCTCCACTTT
D gene: TRBD1; V gene: TRBV10-3; clone size: .; J gene: TRBJ1-5; CDR3 protein: CAISPTGDVQPQHF; CDR3 DNA: TGTGCCATCAGCCCGACAGGGGACGTTCAGCCCCAGCATTTT
D gene: TRBD2; V gene: TRBV6-5; clone size: .; J gene: TRBJ2-7; CDR3 protein: CASSSGLAAGNSYEQYF; CDR3 DNA: TGTGCCAGCAGTTCGGGACTAGCGGCGGGGAACTCCTACGAGCAGTACTTC
D gene: TRBD1; V gene: TRBV6-5; clone size: large; J gene: TRBJ2-2; CDR3 protein: CASSGQGAVGELFF; CDR3 DNA: TGTGCCAGCAGCGGACAGGGGGCAGTCGGGGAGCTGTTTTTT
D gene: .; V gene: TRBV19; clone size: medium-sized; J gene: TRBJ1-4; CDR3 protein: CASSIDVRSPGKLFF; CDR3 DNA: TGTGCCAGTAGTATAGATGTCAGGTCCCCGGGAAAACTGTTTTTT
D gene: .; V gene: TRBV20-1; clone size: few; J gene: TRBJ1-6; CDR3 protein: CSARERAGNSPLHF; CDR3 DNA: TGCAGTGCTAGAGAAAGGGCGGGTAATTCACCCCTCCACTTT
D gene: .; V gene: TRBV7-9; clone size: medium-sized; J gene: TRBJ2-1; CDR3 protein: CASYRGNEQFF; CDR3 DNA: TGTGCCAGCTACCGGGGCAATGAGCAGTTCTTC
D gene: TRBD2; V gene: TRBV30; clone size: medium-sized; J gene: TRBJ2-3; CDR3 protein: CAWSGTSGRAQYF; CDR3 DNA: TGTGCCTGGAGCGGGACTAGCGGGAGGGCTCAGTATTTT
D gene: .; V gene: TRBV14; clone size: few; J gene: TRBJ2-2; CDR3 protein: CASSQEPLWGAVHTGELFF; CDR3 DNA: TGTGCCAGCAGCCAAGAACCCCTCTGGGGAGCGGTCCACACCGGGGAGCTGTTTTTT
D gene: .; V gene: TRBV18; clone size: few; J gene: TRBJ2-2; CDR3 protein: CASSLDRSRQNTGELFF; CDR3 DNA: TGTGCCAGCTCACTCGACCGGTCCAGGCAGAACACCGGGGAGCTGTTTTTT
D gene: TRBD1; V gene: TRBV6-2/TRBV6-3; clone size: .; J gene: TRBJ2-7; CDR3 protein: CASSYSTGDEQYF; CDR3 DNA: TGTGCCAGCAGTTACTCGACAGGGGACGAGCAGTACTTC
D gene: .; V gene: TRBV27; clone size: medium-sized; J gene: TRBJ2-7; CDR3 protein: CASKWDGAYEQYF; CDR3 DNA: TGTGCCAGCAAATGGGACGGTGCCTACGAGCAGTACTTC
D gene: TRBD1; V gene: TRBV6-1; clone size: medium-sized; J gene: TRBJ2-3; CDR3 protein: CASVEGAGTDTQYF; CDR3 DNA: TGTGCCAGCGTCGAGGGGGCTGGCACAGATACGCAGTATTTT
D gene: .; V gene: TRBV21-1; clone size: once; J gene: TRBJ2-4; CDR3 protein: CASSVGGAKNIQYF; CDR3 DNA: TGTGCCAGCAGCGTGGGGGGAGCCAAAAACATTCAGTACTTC
D gene: .; V gene: TRBV28; clone size: few; J gene: TRBJ2-2; CDR3 protein: CASEDPTRNTGELFF; CDR3 DNA: TGTGCCAGCGAGGACCCGACTCGAAACACCGGGGAGCTGTTTTTT
D gene: .; V gene: TRBV6-2/TRBV6-3; clone size: medium-sized; J gene: TRBJ2-3; CDR3 protein: CASSYSSTGTHISTDTQYF; CDR3 DNA: TGTGCCAGCAGTTACTCATCAACCGGGACTCATATTTCAACAGATACGCAGTATTTT
D gene: TRBD1; V gene: TRBV6-5; clone size: .; J gene: TRBJ1-2; CDR3 protein: CASSYGAGQGDGYTF; CDR3 DNA: TGTGCCAGCAGTTACGGGGCGGGACAGGGGGATGGCTACACCTTC